This passage covers 6 T cell receptor beta chains from one sample sequenced in a study of cytomegalovirus exposure and HLA in healthy donors. In the PCR, 60 Vbeta and 13 Jbeta primers were used. Profiled with immunoSEQ multiplex PCR; TCRdb holds only in-frame clones, not every one. Of about 210,000 clones listed, about 80% were seen once; the top ten hold approximately 2%. Sequencing was done on a sample of PBMCs. These TCRs come from a male donor in good health and CMV-seronegative.

The rearrangement uses TRBV7-6 and TRBJ1-1; 9 positions match TRBD1. Germline V gene lookup returns CDR1 SGHVS and CDR2 FNYEAQ. Trimming removed 5 bases from V and 5 bases from J; junction bases left unmatched: 6. This CDR3 is built from 14 residues. The CDR3 region is CASSLGQGKTEAFF. DNA for the CDR3: TGTGCCAGCAGCCTAGGACAGGGGAAGACTGAAGCTTTCTTT.

In this sample, this clone turned up a few times. V and J are TRBV2 and TRBJ1-6; D remains ambiguous. The germline CDR1 and CDR2 sequences are SNHLY and FYNNEI. V was trimmed by 0 bases and J by 5 bases, leaving 5 bases between them. The CDR3 spans 14 residues. Written as DNA, the CDR3 is TGTGCCAGCAGTGAAGCAGGAGATAATTCACCCCTCCACTTT. Its translation is CASSEAGDNSPLHF.

This clone was recorded only once. This chain joins TRBV7-7 and TRBJ1-1, with D perhaps matching TRBD1 (6 bases). Germline V gene sequence: CDR1 SSHAT, CDR2 FNYEAQ (reference sequence). The ends were cut back, 3 bases at V and 1 base at J, with 15 bases in the middle. The CDR3 loop spans 16 amino acids. Here the CDR3 DNA reads TGTGCCAGCAGCTTCGCGCCGGGGACACCGAACACTGAAGCTTTCTTT. As protein: CASSFAPGTPNTEAFF.

The V gene is TRBV7-6, the J gene TRBJ1-2; TRBD1 aligns across 8 bases. CDR3 length equals 14 residues. Germline V CDR1 and CDR2: SGHVS, FNYEAQ. J gave up 0 bases and V 10 bases, and 7 bases lay outside the gene matches. CDR3 loop: CATQGAFSNYGYTF. In DNA form, the CDR3 reads TGTGCCACTCAGGGGGCATTTTCTAACTATGGCTACACCTTC.

This clone was seen once. The V and J genes are TRBV6-1 and TRBJ1-2; D unclear. V lost 3 bases and J 1 base, leaving 9 bases between the germline ends. Germline CDR1 and CDR2: MNHNS and SASEGT. This CDR3 region has 14 residues. The CDR3, as DNA: TGTGCCAGCAGTGAGTCGCTAAGTAACTATGGCTACACCTTC. Translating it yields CASSESLSNYGYTF.

The V call is TRBV28, the J call TRBJ2-5, with TRBD2 matching 8 bases. Judging by the DNA end, TRBJ2-7 fits better; the J call may be wrong. The CDR3 covers 14 residues. The germline gives CDR1 MDHEN, CDR2 SYDVKM. The CDR3 DNA reads as TGTGCCAGCAGTTTATCACCGGGGGGGTACGAGCAGTACTTC. Translated: CASSLSPGGYEQYF.